This T cell receptor beta chain was identified during a study of shared clonotypes between healthy human individuals. Only in-frame clones appear in the TCRdb table, and some are missing; sequencing was by immunoSEQ multiplex PCR. The data hold about 670,000 clones, with 72% observed a single time. Study-wide points: Inspection by rarefaction showed sorted-subset sequencing to be incomplete despite large depth. Among a few donors, around 5% of naive CD4 clonotypes were found in common. The represented genetic and exposure-history diversity was limited by the small number of donors.

Every donor was a Caucasian adult from Nashville, Tennessee. This clone was recorded a few times. The antigen is not known. V was trimmed by 5 bases and J by 1 base, leaving 6 bases between them. CDR3 length: 14 amino acids. CDR1 and CDR2 (germline): LGHNA, YNFKEQ. What was sequenced was memory CD4+ T cells sorted from blood. Indicated subset: CD45RA-negative fraction. The receptor comes from a woman under 40 in good health. The V and J genes are TRBV4-2 and TRBJ2-6; D gene ambiguous. CDR3 DNA: TGTGCCAGCAGCTTCTCTTCTGGGGCCAACGTCCTGACTTTC. Translation: CASSFSSGANVLTF.